A single sample gave rise to the 8 T cell receptor beta chains below, sequenced in a study of T cell repertoires in cytomegalovirus infection. TCRdb fed the reads into MiXCR, producing one record per CDR3 protein. Of 250,000 to 300,000 distinct CDR3 sequences in the sample, roughly a quarter were seen once. Sequencing was carried out using PBMCs. The receptors originated from a human donor in good health (CMV status not recorded). Some clones in this sample may be carry-over from other donors' samples.

This clonotype was detected a few times. V gene TRBV18 combines with J gene TRBJ2-5; D is perhaps TRBD1 (5 bases). Looked up from germline, CDR1 is KGHSH and CDR2 is LQKENI. CDR3 length: 16 amino acids. V shed 2 bases and J shed 4 bases, with 17 bases lying between them. The CDR3 nucleotides read TGTGCCAGCTCACCATTCGACATGGGGCGCTTAGAGACCCAGTACTTC. It codes for CASSPFDMGRLETQYF.

The chain links TRBV7-2 to TRBJ2-7, with D unclear. The V gene's germline CDR1 is SGHTA and CDR2 FQGNSA. The V end lost 2 bases, the J end lost 6 bases, and 17 bases lay between the germline ends. The CDR3 totals 15 residues. CDR3 loop: CASSLTRRSSGEQYF. CDR3 in DNA: TGTGCCAGCAGCTTAACTCGTCGGTCCTCGGGCGAGCAGTACTTC.

The chain carries TRBV2 and TRBJ2-1; D call uncertain. This CDR3 region has 14 residues. The V gene lost 4 bases and the J gene lost 3 bases, with 10 bases spanning the gap. CDR1 is SNHLY, CDR2 FYNNEI, per germline. The CDR3 spells CASSVWQVYNEQFF. In DNA, the CDR3 is TGTGCCAGCAGTGTTTGGCAGGTCTACAATGAGCAGTTCTTC.

Many counts were recorded for this clonotype. The V gene is TRBV24-1, the J gene TRBJ1-5; 7 nucleotides match TRBD1. The germline gives CDR1 KGHDR, CDR2 SFDVKD. The CDR3 runs 15 residues. V was clipped by 3 bases and J by 2 bases; unmatched bases: 3. The CDR3 bases are TGTGCCACCAGTGATACCGGACAGGGCAATCAGCCCCAGCATTTT. It codes for CATSDTGQGNQPQHF.

The chain carries TRBV29-1 and TRBJ2-7, with 8 bases matching TRBD2. Germline V gene lookup returns CDR1 SQVTM and CDR2 ANQGSEA. Trimming took 3 bases from V and 6 from J; bases not matched to a gene: 7. The CDR3 is 13 amino acids. Here the CDR3 reads CSVDGAGGGEQYF. The CDR3 DNA reads as TGCAGCGTTGATGGCGCGGGAGGTGGCGAGCAGTACTTC.

The chain carries TRBV11-3 and TRBJ1-1; tentatively, D is TRBD1 (5 bases). Germline values: CDR1 SGHNT, CDR2 YENEEA. The CDR3 has 15 amino acids. Deletions cut 2 bases from V and 1 base from J, with 11 bases between. CDR3 nucleotides: TGTGCCAGCAGCTTAACGGGGCTCAGGAACACTGAAGCTTTCTTT. This sequence encodes CASSLTGLRNTEAFF.

This clonotype was seen a few times. The J gene is TRBJ2-5, the V gene TRBV2; D perhaps matches TRBD1 (5 bases). CDR1 and CDR2 (germline): SNHLY, FYNNEI. With 7 bases removed from V and 5 bases from J, the gap between germline ends came to 14 bases. This CDR3 spans 13 amino acids. This CDR3 reads CASTLEGVETQYF. In DNA form, the CDR3 reads TGTGCCAGCACTTTGGAAGGGGTGGAGACCCAGTACTTC.

The V call is TRBV28, the J call TRBJ1-5, with D possibly being TRBD1 (5 bases). The CDR3 totals 15 residues. Per the germline V gene, CDR1 is MDHEN and CDR2 is SYDVKM. Between the trimmed V and J ends, which lost 5 bases and 0 bases, there was a span of 11 bases. The CDR3 coding sequence is TGTGCCAGCAGTGGGGGACTTAATAGCAATCAGCCCCAGCATTTT. Its protein is CASSGGLNSNQPQHF.